The 19 T cell receptor beta chains below were found in one sample sequenced in a study of cytomegalovirus exposure and HLA in healthy donors. Both 60 Vbeta primers and 13 Jbeta primers went into the PCR. Here immunoSEQ multiplex PCR was the method, and the copy in TCRdb shows in-frame clones only, minus some. The table includes roughly 160,000 clones, approximately 82% detected once. The sample consisted of PBMCs. The origin of the receptors is a male donor in good health and CMV-seropositive.

This sequence joins TRBV2 and TRBJ2-2; possible D gene TRBD1, 5 bases. Trimming stripped 4 bases from V and 3 bases from J, with 12 bases between. This CDR3 has 15 amino acids. Germline V gene data show CDR1 as SNHLY and CDR2 as FYNNEI. CDR3 bases: TGTGCCAGCAGTGCTTGGCAGGGTTACACCGGGGAGCTGTTTTTT. Translation: CASSAWQGYTGELFF. The complete variable domain, with remaining parts taken from reference TRBV2 and TRBJ2-2, reads EPEVTQTPSHQVTQMGQEVILRCVPISNHLYFYWYRQILGQKVEFLVSFYNNEISEKSEIFDDQFSVERPDGSNFTLKIRSTKLEDSAMYFCASSAWQGYTGELFFGEGSRLTVL.

The rearrangement joins TRBV29-1 to TRBJ2-5, with 8 positions matching TRBD1. Germline V gives CDR1 SQVTM, CDR2 ANQGSEA. CDR3 length: 12 amino acids. V was pared by 4 bases and J by 5 bases, with 3 bases of the junction left unmatched. The CDR3 nucleotides are TGCAGCGTTGTAACAGGGGGGGAGACCCAGTACTTC. This sequence encodes CSVVTGGETQYF.

The J gene is TRBJ2-2, the V gene TRBV4-1, with D perhaps TRBD2 (5 bases). Trimming cost V 0 bases and J 7 bases, with 6 bases left between them. The CDR3 is 13 residues long. Germline lookup yields CDR1 MGHRA and CDR2 YSYEKL. CDR3: CASSQDRGGELFF. The CDR3, as DNA: TGCGCCAGCAGCCAAGATCGGGGCGGGGAGCTGTTTTTT.

The chain carries TRBV19 and TRBJ2-7; 8 bases map to TRBD1. Germline CDR1 reads LNHDA; CDR2 reads SQIVND (reference sequence). Trimming took 3 bases from V and 2 from J; bases not matched to a gene: 6. The length of the CDR3 is 15 residues. Written as DNA, the CDR3 is TGTGCCAGTAGTATGGACAGGGTCGGACCCTACGAGCAGTACTTC. It translates to CASSMDRVGPYEQYF.

The genes are TRBV7-9 and TRBJ2-5, with TRBD2 matching over 8 bases. The tail of the sequence fits TRBJ2-7 better, so the J call may be wrong. The CDR3 is 15 amino acids. Germline lookup yields CDR1 SEHNR and CDR2 FQNEAQ (reference sequence). The CDR3 sequence: CASSVTSGGSYEQYF. DNA for the CDR3: TGTGCCAGCAGCGTGACCAGCGGGGGTTCCTACGAGCAGTACTTC.

The chain combines TRBV5-1 with TRBJ1-6; TRBD1 matches 7 bases. The ends lost 3 bases at V and 2 bases at J; junction bases unmatched: 14. The CDR3 sequence is 19 residues long. Germline V gene lookup returns CDR1 SGHRS and CDR2 YFSETQ. CDR3 residues: CASSSRRPGQATYNSPLHF. In nucleotides, the CDR3 is TGCGCCAGCAGCTCGCGACGCCCCGGACAGGCGACCTATAATTCACCCCTCCACTTT.

The chain links TRBV4-1 to TRBJ2-1; 8 bases are shared with TRBD2. Germline V gene lookup returns CDR1 MGHRA and CDR2 YSYEKL. This CDR3 has 17 amino acids. Trimming cost V 4 bases and J 0 bases; bases outside gene matches: 8. The chain's CDR3 is CASSPILAGISYNEQFF. The CDR3 DNA reads as TGCGCCAGCAGCCCCATCTTAGCGGGGATCTCCTACAATGAGCAGTTCTTC.

V is TRBV9 and J is TRBJ2-3; tentatively, D is TRBD2 (7 bases). Germline V gives CDR1 SGDLS, CDR2 YYNGEE. V lost 5 bases and J 2 bases, leaving 15 bases between the germline ends. CDR3 length: 15 amino acids. CDR3 amino acids: CASSPGGGHTDTQYF. The CDR3 DNA sequence: TGTGCCAGCAGTCCGGGCGGGGGACACACAGATACGCAGTATTTT.

The chain carries TRBV7-6 and TRBJ1-5, with a weak D call TRBD1 (6 bases). Trimming left V 1 base short and J 9 bases short, with 10 bases between. This CDR3 spans 13 amino acids. Germline V gene sequence: CDR1 SGHVS, CDR2 FNYEAQ. The CDR3 protein is CASSLDDRPPQHF. DNA for the CDR3: TGTGCCAGCAGCTTAGACGACAGGCCGCCCCAGCATTTT.

The chain couples TRBV30 to TRBJ1-4, with D hard to call. The CDR3 length is 15 residues. In germline, CDR1 is GTSNPN, CDR2 SVGIG (reference sequence). Deletions cut 1 base from V and 3 bases from J, with 12 bases between. CDR3 sequence reads: CAWSGKLAANEKLFF. The CDR3, as DNA: TGTGCCTGGAGTGGTAAACTTGCTGCTAATGAAAAACTGTTTTTT.

This chain connects TRBV7-9 to TRBJ2-5, with a weak D call TRBD1 (5 bases). Trimming pared 5 bases from V and 4 bases from J, leaving 11 bases between. The CDR3 spans 13 residues. Germline loops: CDR1 SEHNR, CDR2 FQNEAQ (reference sequence). For the CDR3, the DNA is TGTGCCAGCAGCAAAAATCAGGGAGAGACCCAGTACTTC. The encoded protein is CASSKNQGETQYF.

This chain joins TRBV15 and TRBJ2-4, with D possibly TRBD1 on 5 matching bases. The ends were cut back, 3 bases at V and 0 bases at J, with 15 bases in the middle. The CDR3 length is 17 residues. CDR1 and CDR2 (germline): LNHNV, YYDKDF (reference sequence). CDR3 amino acids: CATSRSRQGLAKNIQYF. Here the CDR3 DNA reads TGTGCCACCAGCAGGTCCAGGCAGGGCTTAGCCAAAAACATTCAGTACTTC. The full variable domain, its missing parts supplied by reference TRBV15 and TRBJ2-4, is DAMVIQNPRYQVTQFGKPVTLSCSQTLNHNVMYWYQQKSSQAPKLLFHYYDKDFNNEADTPDNFQSRRPNTSFCFLDIRSPGLGDTAMYLCATSRSRQGLAKNIQYFGAGTRLSVL.

This clone has more than one count but fewer than ten. The V gene is TRBV2, the J gene TRBJ1-2, with D perhaps TRBD1 (6 bases). CDR3 size: 15 residues. V lost 5 bases and J 8 bases, leaving 21 bases between the germline ends. Germline CDR1 is SNHLY and CDR2 is FYNNEI. The CDR3 DNA reads as TGTGCCAGCAGTACCCTAGGACAGTCCCTAAAGGGCTACACCTTC. Translation: CASSTLGQSLKGYTF.

V is TRBV6-5 and J is TRBJ1-3; D gene unclear. V lost 0 bases to trimming and J lost 3 bases, with 6 bases between them. Per the germline V gene, CDR1 is MNHEY and CDR2 is SVGAGI. CDR3 length equals 14 residues. The CDR3: CASSYSPVGNTIYF. The CDR3, as DNA: TGTGCCAGCAGTTACTCACCGGTTGGAAACACCATATATTTT.

This chain links TRBV6-6 with TRBJ2-2, with unresolved D. Germline loops: CDR1 MNHNY, CDR2 SVGAGI (reference sequence). CDR3 length equals 14 residues. Trimming pared 2 bases from V and 2 bases from J, leaving 6 bases between. The CDR3 bases are TGTGCCAGCAGTTACCCCTCTAACACCGGGGAGCTGTTTTTT. This encodes CASSYPSNTGELFF.

This chain joins TRBV5-1 and TRBJ1-2; 8 bases fit TRBD1. Germline trimming cut 8 bases from V and 1 base from J; bases unmatched to any gene: 19. Germline values: CDR1 SGHRS, CDR2 YFSETQ. The CDR3 is made up of 18 amino acids. In nucleotides, the CDR3 is TGCGCCAGTAGACCCCTGCACCTCGGACAGGGAGTTAACTATGGCTACACCTTC. Its translation is CASRPLHLGQGVNYGYTF.

This chain links TRBV5-1 with TRBJ1-1; tentative D call: TRBD1 (5 bases). Trimming removed 0 bases at V and 5 bases at J, with 17 bases between. Germline lookup yields CDR1 SGHRS and CDR2 YFSETQ. This CDR3 comprises 16 residues. CDR3 nucleotide sequence: TGCGCCAGCAGCTTGGATTCAGGGATTGTGGGAACTGAAGCTTTCTTT. Amino acid sequence: CASSLDSGIVGTEAFF.

The chain joins TRBV4-3 to TRBJ1-2, with D perhaps TRBD1 (6 bases). The CDR3 extends over 19 amino acids. Between the trimmed V and J ends, which lost 1 base and 0 bases, there was a span of 21 bases. Germline CDR1 is LGHNA and CDR2 is YSLEER. The CDR3 region has the DNA TGCGCCAGCAGCCAAGGACAGGCCACATCATGGGTTGCTAACTATGGCTACACCTTC. Amino acids: CASSQGQATSWVANYGYTF.

The chain has TRBV27 and TRBJ2-7, with D unclear. CDR1 and CDR2 from the germline V gene are MNHEY and SMNVEV (reference sequence). The germline V and J ends were trimmed by 5 bases and 0 bases, with 8 bases remaining between them. The CDR3 contains 13 residues. The CDR3 loop is CASSPRVSYEQYF. CDR3 DNA sequence: TGTGCCAGCAGTCCCCGGGTCTCCTACGAGCAGTACTTC.